A selection of T cell receptor beta chains follows, all from one sample in a study of cytomegalovirus exposure and HLA in healthy donors. Repertoires were generated with immunoSEQ multiplex PCR, while TCRdb's copy carries only in-frame clones and drops some. The sample lists 90,000 to 130,000 clones, 90% to 96% occurring once. Sequenced input: PBMCs. These receptors were obtained from a woman aged 18-35 years in good health and CMV-seronegative. The CDR3 runs from the conserved cysteine through the conserved F or W. Fields, in order: clone size, J gene, D gene, V gene, CDR3 protein, CDR3 DNA. D genes are given only for firm matches. The size entry is marked missing in some rows and otherwise reads once, few, many or a size class.

clone_size: .
j_call: TRBJ2-7
d_call: .
v_call: TRBV11-2
cdr3_aa: CASSSDRGLTYEQYF
cdr3_nt: TGTGCCAGCAGCTCAGACAGGGGACTAACCTACGAGCAGTACTTC

clone_size: .
j_call: TRBJ2-1
d_call: TRBD1
v_call: TRBV18
cdr3_aa: CASSPGDRERFF
cdr3_nt: TGTGCCAGCTCACCGGGAGACAGGGAGCGGTTCTTC

clone_size: .
j_call: TRBJ2-1
d_call: TRBD1
v_call: TRBV5-1
cdr3_aa: CASSPGPGQGSYNEQFF
cdr3_nt: TGCGCCAGCAGCCCTGGGCCGGGACAGGGGTCCTACAATGAGCAGTTCTTC

clone_size: .
j_call: TRBJ1-1
d_call: TRBD1
v_call: TRBV18
cdr3_aa: CASSPRGTGMNTEAFF
cdr3_nt: TGTGCCAGCTCACCAAGGGGGACAGGAATGAACACTGAAGCTTTCTTT

clone_size: .
j_call: TRBJ1-2
d_call: TRBD1
v_call: TRBV29-1
cdr3_aa: CSVVGTESFYGYTF
cdr3_nt: TGCAGCGTTGTGGGGACAGAGAGTTTCTATGGCTACACCTTC

clone_size: .
j_call: TRBJ2-2
d_call: TRBD1
v_call: TRBV19
cdr3_aa: CASSITGVNTGELFF
cdr3_nt: TGTGCCAGTAGTATCACAGGGGTCAACACCGGGGAGCTGTTTTTT

clone_size: .
j_call: TRBJ1-2
d_call: .
v_call: TRBV7-2
cdr3_aa: CASSRSAPSSYGYTF
cdr3_nt: TGTGCCAGCAGCCGAAGCGCACCAAGCAGCTATGGCTACACCTTC

clone_size: .
j_call: TRBJ2-5
d_call: .
v_call: TRBV6-6
cdr3_aa: CASKGQRQETQYF
cdr3_nt: TGTGCCAGCAAAGGACAAAGGCAAGAGACCCAGTACTTC

clone_size: .
j_call: TRBJ2-1
d_call: .
v_call: TRBV7-9
cdr3_aa: CASSPLGQRRFNEQFF
cdr3_nt: TGTGCCAGCAGCCCCCTGGGGCAGCGCCGATTCAATGAGCAGTTCTTC

clone_size: .
j_call: TRBJ2-1
d_call: .
v_call: TRBV19
cdr3_aa: CASSYRSEQFF
cdr3_nt: TGTGCCAGTAGTTATCGGTCTGAGCAGTTCTTC

clone_size: .
j_call: TRBJ2-5
d_call: .
v_call: TRBV7-9
cdr3_aa: CASSLVGGRGETQYF
cdr3_nt: TGTGCCAGCAGCTTAGTAGGAGGGCGGGGAGAGACCCAGTACTTC

clone_size: .
j_call: TRBJ2-1
d_call: .
v_call: TRBV7-9
cdr3_aa: CASSPQSGRYNEQFF
cdr3_nt: TGTGCCAGCAGCCCCCAAAGCGGCCGTTACAATGAGCAGTTCTTC

clone_size: .
j_call: TRBJ2-7
d_call: TRBD2
v_call: TRBV5-1
cdr3_aa: CASSLAGSYEQYF
cdr3_nt: TGCGCCAGCAGCCTAGCGGGAAGCTACGAGCAGTACTTC

clone_size: .
j_call: TRBJ2-3
d_call: TRBD2
v_call: TRBV9
cdr3_aa: CASSVAGTSGGPRTDTQYF
cdr3_nt: TGTGCCAGCAGCGTAGCCGGGACTAGCGGGGGACCGCGCACAGATACGCAGTATTTT

clone_size: .
j_call: TRBJ2-7
d_call: .
v_call: TRBV10-3
cdr3_aa: CAISESDLNEQYF
cdr3_nt: TGTGCCATCAGTGAGTCGGACTTGAACGAGCAGTACTTC

clone_size: .
j_call: TRBJ2-1
d_call: TRBD2
v_call: TRBV7-6
cdr3_aa: CASSFSAGATGDEQFF
cdr3_nt: TGTGCCAGCAGCTTTTCAGCGGGGGCGACAGGTGATGAGCAGTTCTTC

clone_size: .
j_call: TRBJ2-2
d_call: .
v_call: TRBV7-2
cdr3_aa: CASSLEVGQAGELFF
cdr3_nt: TGTGCCAGCAGCTTAGAGGTGGGGCAGGCCGGGGAGCTGTTTTTT

clone_size: .
j_call: TRBJ1-1
d_call: .
v_call: TRBV18
cdr3_aa: CASSPYEPGMTEAFF
cdr3_nt: TGTGCCAGCTCACCGTACGAGCCCGGGATGACTGAAGCTTTCTTT

clone_size: .
j_call: TRBJ2-7
d_call: TRBD1
v_call: TRBV9
cdr3_aa: CASSLGTGSSYEQYF
cdr3_nt: TGTGCCAGCAGCCTGGGGACAGGGAGCTCCTACGAGCAGTACTTC

clone_size: .
j_call: TRBJ2-1
d_call: TRBD1
v_call: TRBV4-2
cdr3_aa: CASSQEAGGNEQFF
cdr3_nt: TGTGCCAGCAGCCAAGAGGCAGGGGGCAATGAGCAGTTCTTC

clone_size: .
j_call: TRBJ2-1
d_call: .
v_call: TRBV5-6
cdr3_aa: CASTSGQSAQFF
cdr3_nt: TGTGCCAGCACATCCGGACAGTCCGCGCAGTTCTTC

clone_size: .
j_call: TRBJ1-1
d_call: .
v_call: TRBV7-9
cdr3_aa: CASSLSGGNTEAFF
cdr3_nt: TGTGCCAGCAGCCTGTCGGGGGGCAACACTGAAGCTTTCTTT

clone_size: .
j_call: TRBJ2-1
d_call: TRBD1
v_call: TRBV2
cdr3_aa: CASSLDRGYNEQFF
cdr3_nt: TGTGCCAGCTCTCTGGACAGGGGTTACAATGAGCAGTTCTTC

clone_size: once
j_call: TRBJ2-7
d_call: TRBD2
v_call: TRBV4-1
cdr3_aa: CASSQGEGRHQTYEQYF
cdr3_nt: TGCGCCAGCAGCCAAGGGGAGGGGCGCCACCAAACCTACGAGCAGTACTTC

clone_size: .
j_call: TRBJ1-2
d_call: .
v_call: TRBV15
cdr3_aa: CATSRDETRMTGGYTF
cdr3_nt: TGTGCCACCAGCAGAGATGAAACCCGGATGACAGGTGGCTACACCTTC

clone_size: once
j_call: TRBJ2-1
d_call: .
v_call: TRBV6-1
cdr3_aa: CATIPRTIRYNEQFF
cdr3_nt: TGTGCCACTATACCCAGGACAATTCGATACAATGAGCAGTTCTTC

clone_size: .
j_call: TRBJ2-5
d_call: .
v_call: TRBV6-1
cdr3_aa: CASSEIGGGMETQYF
cdr3_nt: TGTGCCAGCAGTGAAATAGGGGGGGGTATGGAGACCCAGTACTTC

clone_size: .
j_call: TRBJ1-4
d_call: .
v_call: TRBV28
cdr3_aa: CAAQQTLRDGQGLFF
cdr3_nt: TGTGCCGCACAGCAGACACTACGTGATGGCCAGGGACTGTTTTTT

clone_size: once
j_call: TRBJ1-1
d_call: .
v_call: TRBV6-1
cdr3_aa: CASSVGVNTEAFF
cdr3_nt: TGTGCCAGCAGTGTCGGGGTCAACACTGAAGCTTTCTTT

clone_size: .
j_call: TRBJ2-7
d_call: TRBD1
v_call: TRBV7-9
cdr3_aa: CASLGQGNEQYF
cdr3_nt: TGTGCCAGCTTGGGACAGGGAAACGAGCAGTACTTC

clone_size: .
j_call: TRBJ2-7
d_call: TRBD1
v_call: TRBV28
cdr3_aa: CASNDRVKYEQYF
cdr3_nt: TGTGCCAGCAATGACAGGGTTAAATACGAGCAGTACTTC

clone_size: .
j_call: TRBJ2-1
d_call: TRBD1
v_call: TRBV7-7
cdr3_aa: CASSLDRGSYNEQFF
cdr3_nt: TGTGCCAGCAGCTTAGACAGGGGGTCCTACAATGAGCAGTTCTTC